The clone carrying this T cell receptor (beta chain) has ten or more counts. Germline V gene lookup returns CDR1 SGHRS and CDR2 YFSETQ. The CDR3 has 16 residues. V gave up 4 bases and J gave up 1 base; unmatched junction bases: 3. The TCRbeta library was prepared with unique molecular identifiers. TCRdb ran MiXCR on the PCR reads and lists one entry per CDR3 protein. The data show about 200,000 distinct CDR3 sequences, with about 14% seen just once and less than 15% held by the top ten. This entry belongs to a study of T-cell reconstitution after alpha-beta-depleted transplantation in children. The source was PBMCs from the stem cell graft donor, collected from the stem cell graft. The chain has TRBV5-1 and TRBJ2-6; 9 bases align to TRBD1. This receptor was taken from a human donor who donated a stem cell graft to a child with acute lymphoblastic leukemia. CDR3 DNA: TGCGCCAGCAGCGTACAGGGGGCGTCTGGGGCCAACGTCCTGACTTTC. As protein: CASSVQGASGANVLTF.